The entry below describes one T cell receptor beta chain. Its cognate antigen is unknown. Other DNA sequences in this sample translate to the same CDR3. This record belongs to a study of beta chain features in type 1 diabetes. Study results and caveats: In the patient group, naive, central memory and Treg TCRB repertoires seemed more alike than in the healthy donor group. Type 1 diabetes patients showed fewer insertions and more deletions at VDJ junctions. Small HLA sub-analyses could not settle whether HLA shapes TCRB rearrangement.

Investigators reverse transcribed all isolated RNA, so they sequenced expressed TCRB transcripts. An average near 3.57 million reads came from naive, central memory and regulatory T cell samples. The repertoire was sequenced with immunoSEQ multiplex PCR; TCRdb's copy has only in-frame clones and lacks some. The sample has a few hundred thousand clones, roughly 16% seen once. The CDR3 spans 13 residues. With 2 bases removed from V and 3 bases from J, the gap between germline ends came to 6 bases. Germline CDR1 is SGHTA and CDR2 is FQGNSA. This chain uses TRBV7-2 with TRBJ2-3; D not certain. This TCR was recovered from a woman younger than 35 in good health. The sequenced material came from naive CD4+ T cells from blood. CDR3 DNA sequence: TGTGCCAGCAGCTTAACTGGTACAGATACGCAGTATTTT. Translating it yields CASSLTGTDTQYF.